This T cell receptor beta chain emerged from a study of blood T cell repertoires in COVID-19. Between the trimmed V and J ends, which lost 8 bases and 1 base, there was a span of 11 bases. The CDR3 has 13 amino acids. CDR1 is SGHAT, CDR2 FQNNGV, per germline. TCRdb keeps only in-frame clones here, not all; method: immunoSEQ multiplex PCR. This sample has about 120,000 clones, with more than 75% found just once. The chain recombines TRBV11-2 with TRBJ1-1; the D gene is possibly TRBD1 (6 bases). The TCR originated in a man between 60 and 75 years old with acute or convalescent COVID-19. Sequenced sample: peripheral blood. CDR3 amino acids: CASGRTENTEAFF. DNA of the CDR3: TGTGCCAGCGGACGGACAGAGAACACTGAAGCTTTCTTT.